The clone carrying this T cell receptor beta chain was found a few times. This specimen belongs to a study of blood T cell repertoires in COVID-19. In the study overall: Sources were T cells, B-cell-depleted T cells, or PBMCs; the material itself was cDNA or gDNA.

In the authors' workflow: It was from reference gene primer amplification that nucleated cell counts were estimated. Only in-frame clones appear in the TCRdb table, and some are missing; sequencing was by immunoSEQ multiplex PCR. The DNA was the basis for D and trimming; V, J and clone size are from that table. The sample includes approximately 32,000 clones, about 91% seen only once; the top ten take roughly 28%. Germline assignment: CDR1 SEHNR and CDR2 FQNEAQ (reference sequence). With 8 bases removed from V and 7 bases from J, the gap between germline ends came to 24 bases. The CDR3 is 17 amino acids.

This rearrangement joins TRBV7-9 to TRBJ2-6; TRBD2 is a possible D gene (7 bases). The sequence was collected from a human donor in a cohort sampled during active COVID-19. Sequenced sample: peripheral blood. This chain's CDR3 is CASAHFWRGLGANVLTF. CDR3 coding DNA: TGTGCCAGCGCACACTTCTGGCGGGGGCTCGGAGCCAACGTCCTGACTTTC.